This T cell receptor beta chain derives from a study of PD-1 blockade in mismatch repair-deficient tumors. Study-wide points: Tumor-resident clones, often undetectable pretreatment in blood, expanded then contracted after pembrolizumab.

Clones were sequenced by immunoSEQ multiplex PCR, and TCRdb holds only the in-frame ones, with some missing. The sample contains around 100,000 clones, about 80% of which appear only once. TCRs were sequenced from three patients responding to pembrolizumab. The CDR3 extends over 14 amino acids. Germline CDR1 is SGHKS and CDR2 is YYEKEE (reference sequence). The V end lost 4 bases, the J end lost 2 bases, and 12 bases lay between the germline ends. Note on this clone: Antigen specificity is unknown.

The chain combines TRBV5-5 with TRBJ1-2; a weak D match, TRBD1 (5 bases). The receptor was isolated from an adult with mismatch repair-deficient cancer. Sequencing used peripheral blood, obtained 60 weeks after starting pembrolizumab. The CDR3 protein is CASSIGRGNYGYTF. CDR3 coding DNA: TGTGCCAGCAGCATCGGACGGGGGAACTATGGCTACACCTTC. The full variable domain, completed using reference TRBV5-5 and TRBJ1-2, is DAGVTQSPTHLIKTRGQQVTLRCSPISGHKSVSWYQQVLGQGPQFIFQYYEKEERGRGNFPDRFSARQFPNYSSELNVNALLLGDSALYLCASSIGRGNYGYTFGSGTRLTVV.